The 23 T cell receptor beta chains given below trace back to one sample, sequenced in a study of blood T cell repertoires in COVID-19. Assay used: immunoSEQ multiplex PCR; TCRdb lists only in-frame clones, some missing. Of fewer than 85,000 clones detected, 87% appear once; the ten largest clones hold less than 6.5%. Sequencing input: peripheral blood. The receptors here all came from a man aged 55-75 years with acute or convalescent COVID-19.

The chain has TRBV7-8 and TRBJ1-2; no firm D call. The CDR3 is made up of 14 amino acids. Germline loops: CDR1 SGHVS, CDR2 FQNEAQ. With 5 bases removed from V and 2 bases from J, the gap between germline ends came to 12 bases. Written as DNA, the CDR3 is TGTGCCAGCAGCACAGAGGGCTCCAACTATGGCTACACCTTC. Its protein product is CASSTEGSNYGYTF. The full variable domain, completed using reference TRBV7-8 and TRBJ1-2, is GAGVSQSPRYKVAKRGQDVALRCDPISGHVSLFWYQQALGQGPEFLTYFQNEAQLDKSGLPSDRFFAERPEGSVSTLKIQRTQQEDSAVYLCASSTEGSNYGYTFGSGTRLTVV.

This rearrangement joins TRBV6-2 or TRBV6-3 to TRBJ1-5; D gene unclear. The germline gives CDR1 MNHEY, CDR2 SVGEGT. The V and J ends lost 0 bases and 8 bases respectively, with 17 bases between them. The CDR3 runs 16 residues. In DNA form, the CDR3 reads TGTGCCAGCAGTTACTCGATCCCGGCGGGGATAGAGCCCCAGCATTTT. Translated: CASSYSIPAGIEPQHF.

On this clone itself: At the DNA level, this CDR3 is encoded by other sequences in the same sample as well. The gene calls are TRBV7-6 and TRBJ2-1; 10 nucleotides agree with TRBD1. The CDR3 covers 15 residues. The V and J ends lost 6 bases and 3 bases, in that order; junction bases with no gene match: 5. Germline lookup yields CDR1 SGHVS and CDR2 FNYEAQ. Here the CDR3 reads CASSIGQGDYNEQFF. The CDR3 DNA reads TGTGCCAGCAGTATAGGACAGGGGGACTACAATGAGCAGTTCTTC.

This rearrangement joins TRBV7-2 to TRBJ1-5, with TRBD1 as a possible D gene (6 bases). Germline-derived CDR1 and CDR2 are SGHTA and FQGNSA. The CDR3 has 15 amino acids. The ends were cut back, 5 bases at V and 4 bases at J, with 15 bases in the middle. The CDR3 nucleotides are TGTGCCAGCAGCCTACAGACAGGAACAAATCAGCCCCAGCATTTT. Protein sequence: CASSLQTGTNQPQHF. The entire variable domain, with the rest obtained from reference TRBV7-2 and TRBJ1-5, is as follows: GAGVSQSPSNKVTEKGKDVELRCDPISGHTALYWYRQSLGQGLEFLIYFQGNSAPDKSGLPSDRFSAERTGGSVSTLTIQRTQQEDSAVYLCASSLQTGTNQPQHFGDGTRLSIL.

V is TRBV5-6 and J is TRBJ2-3; tentatively, D is TRBD2 (5 bases). CDR1 and CDR2 (germline): SGHDT, YYEEEE. V lost 0 bases and J lost 1, with 6 bases in between. The CDR3 has 14 amino acids. CDR3 in DNA: TGTGCCAGCAGCTTGGAACTAGGCACAGATACGCAGTATTTT. Protein: CASSLELGTDTQYF.

The chain couples TRBV24-1 to TRBJ1-5; 9 positions match TRBD1. CDR1 and CDR2 (germline): KGHDR, SFDVKD. V lost 3 bases to trimming and J lost 6 bases; unmatched junction nucleotides: 8. This CDR3 region has 16 residues. The CDR3 nucleotides are TGTGCCACCAGTGATACCGGGACAGGGAGCGGTCAGCCCCAGCATTTT. Protein sequence: CATSDTGTGSGQPQHF.

The chain carries TRBV9 and TRBJ2-3, with TRBD1 matching over 9 bases. The CDR3 is 17 amino acids. Germline assignment: CDR1 SGDLS and CDR2 YYNGEE. Unmatched junction bases numbered 15, after V lost 4 bases and J lost 6 bases. The DNA of the CDR3 is TGTGCCAGCAGCCCCTCTACCGAGGACAGGGGCTTGGATACGCAGTATTTT. It codes for CASSPSTEDRGLDTQYF.

The rearrangement uses TRBV14 and TRBJ1-5; D remains ambiguous. CDR1 and CDR2 from the germline V gene are SGHDN and FVKESK. The CDR3 spans 13 residues. Trimming removed 0 bases at V and 3 bases at J, with 3 bases between. The CDR3: CASSQDVNQPQHF. CDR3 DNA sequence: TGTGCCAGCAGCCAAGACGTCAATCAGCCCCAGCATTTT.

The V gene is TRBV30, the J gene TRBJ2-3, with 8 bases matching TRBD1. Losses at the gene ends were 1 base for V and 4 bases for J; bases not matched to a gene: 1. CDR1 is GTSNPN, CDR2 SVGIG, per germline (reference sequence). This CDR3 has 13 amino acids. CDR3 protein: CAWSAGGPDTQYF. DNA of the CDR3: TGTGCCTGGAGTGCAGGGGGCCCAGATACGCAGTATTTT.

CDR3 nucleotides: TGTGCCTGGAACCCCCAGGGGGCGGGAGGCTACACCTTC. Its translation is CAWNPQGAGGYTF. V is TRBV30 and J is TRBJ1-2; 8 bases are shared with TRBD1. V lost 4 bases, J lost 8 bases, and 9 bases stayed unmatched. Germline values: CDR1 GTSNPN, CDR2 SVGIG (reference sequence). The CDR3 is 13 residues long.

The chain employs TRBV4-1 and TRBJ1-2; 7 nucleotides match TRBD1. Trimming cost V 3 bases and J 6 bases; bases outside gene matches: 7. The CDR3 is 14 residues long. Germline CDR1 is MGHRA and CDR2 is YSYEKL. This CDR3 reads CASSHPGTADGYTF. The DNA of the CDR3 is TGCGCCAGCAGCCACCCAGGGACAGCAGATGGCTACACCTTC.

This chain uses TRBV3-1 (or the pseudogene TRBV3-2) with TRBJ1-3; weak D call: TRBD1 (6 bases). This CDR3 region has 16 residues. Deletions cut 1 base from V and 8 bases from J, with 18 bases between. Germline loops: CDR1 LGHDT, CDR2 YNNKEL (reference sequence). The CDR3 nucleotides read TGTGCCAGCAGCCAAGGCGGGGGCAGGGGTAGGGACACCATATATTTT. It specifies CASSQGGGRGRDTIYF.

The chain combines TRBV6-5 with TRBJ2-1; TRBD1 matches 7 bases. With V trimmed by 7 bases and J by 7 bases, 7 bases remained unmatched. Germline V lookup: CDR1 MNHEY, CDR2 SVGAGI. There are 13 residues in the CDR3. CDR3 in amino acids: CASTRDSSNEQFF. Written as DNA, the CDR3 is TGTGCCAGCACCCGGGACAGTTCAAATGAGCAGTTCTTC.

The V gene is TRBV7-2, the J gene TRBJ2-1; the D gene is possibly TRBD2 (5 bases). The germline gives CDR1 SGHTA, CDR2 FQGNSA. Deletions cut 1 base from V and 7 bases from J, with 14 bases between. The CDR3 is 15 residues long. The DNA for the CDR3 is TGTGCCAGCAGCTTAGGAGGGCTTCTCTCGAATGAGCAGTTCTTC. Protein: CASSLGGLLSNEQFF.

V and J are TRBV9 and TRBJ1-1; D ambiguous. V gave up 3 bases and J gave up 4 bases, with 16 bases separating them. Germline values: CDR1 SGDLS, CDR2 YYNGEE. The CDR3 spans 15 residues. The CDR3 is CASSAHTPGSTEAFF. Here the CDR3 DNA reads TGTGCCAGCAGCGCCCACACTCCCGGGAGCACTGAAGCTTTCTTT.

The chain combines TRBV7-9 with TRBJ2-5; D may be TRBD1 (5 bases). This CDR3 has 17 residues. Germline CDR1 is SEHNR and CDR2 is FQNEAQ (reference sequence). V lost 1 base, J lost 4 bases, and 19 bases lay in between. CDR3 bases: TGTGCCAGCAGCTTAGGAGATGCTAGGGTCCAGGGAGAGACCCAGTACTTC. Translating it yields CASSLGDARVQGETQYF. Drawing the rest from reference TRBV7-9 and TRBJ2-5, the complete variable domain is DTGVSQNPRHKITKRGQNVTFRCDPISEHNRLYWYRQTLGQGPEFLTYFQNEAQLEKSRLLSDRFSAERPKGSFSTLEIQRTEQGDSAMYLCASSLGDARVQGETQYFGPGTRLLVL.

In nucleotides, the CDR3 is TGCAGTATAGAGGGGGAGGGGGAGCAGTACTTC. This encodes CSIEGEGEQYF. The V gene is TRBV20-1, the J gene TRBJ2-7; the D gene is possibly TRBD2 (7 bases). V gave up 8 bases and J gave up 7 bases, with 15 bases separating them. The CDR3 is made up of 11 amino acids. Germline V lookup: CDR1 DFQATT, CDR2 SNEGSKA (reference sequence).

This chain connects TRBV19 to TRBJ1-2; 8 bases are a match to TRBD1. Looked up from germline, CDR1 is LNHDA and CDR2 is SQIVND (reference sequence). V trimming: 10 bases; J trimming: 3 bases; junction bases outside the gene matches: 16. The CDR3 extends over 16 amino acids. In DNA form, the CDR3 reads TGTGCCACCAAGTCAGGACAGGGACTGGAGGACTATGGCTACACCTTC. It specifies CATKSGQGLEDYGYTF.

The chain joins TRBV6-6 to TRBJ1-5; no clear D gene. V was trimmed by 4 bases and J by 5 bases, leaving 12 bases between them. The CDR3 totals 14 residues. Germline V CDR1 and CDR2: MNHNY, SVGAGI (reference sequence). The CDR3 DNA reads TGTGCCAGCAGTTCACACCAGATCGATCAGCCCCAGCATTTT. This gives the protein CASSSHQIDQPQHF.

The rearrangement uses TRBV27 and TRBJ2-1; 13 bases are shared with TRBD2. Germline assignment: CDR1 MNHEY and CDR2 SMNVEV (reference sequence). J lost 6 bases, V lost 6 bases, and 5 bases had no gene match. The CDR3 length is 15 residues. The CDR3 sequence: CASSQTSGGPNEQFF. The CDR3 region has the DNA TGTGCCAGCAGCCAGACTAGCGGGGGGCCCAATGAGCAGTTCTTC.

This sequence joins TRBV4-1 and TRBJ2-1; 9 bases fit TRBD2. Germline assignment: CDR1 MGHRA and CDR2 YSYEKL. The CDR3 consists of 17 residues. Losses at the gene ends were 0 bases for V and 2 bases for J; bases not matched to a gene: 5. The CDR3 nucleotides are TGCGCCAGCAGCCAAGATTACGGCGGGGGGGCCTACAATGAGCAGTTCTTC. This sequence encodes CASSQDYGGGAYNEQFF.

This clone has more than one count but fewer than ten. This rearrangement joins TRBV7-9 to TRBJ1-6, with D possibly matching TRBD1 (5 bases). The V gene's germline CDR1 is SEHNR and CDR2 FQNEAQ (reference sequence). The CDR3 runs to 18 residues. Deletions cut 1 base from V and 2 bases from J, with 15 bases between. The CDR3 sequence: CASSLGQPTGPYNSPLHF. For the CDR3, the DNA is TGTGCCAGCAGCTTAGGACAGCCCACCGGCCCCTATAATTCACCCCTCCACTTT.

This chain links TRBV30 with TRBJ2-3, with D possibly being TRBD2 (7 bases). The CDR3 is made up of 13 amino acids. The germline gives CDR1 GTSNPN, CDR2 SVGIG (reference sequence). V shed 4 bases and J shed 8 bases, with 16 bases lying between them. CDR3 protein: CAWTAGAQGTQYF. The DNA for the CDR3 is TGTGCCTGGACGGCGGGGGCCCAGGGTACGCAGTATTTT.